Below are 9 T cell receptor beta chains sequenced from a single sample in a study of cytomegalovirus exposure and HLA in healthy donors. 13 Jbeta primers and 60 Vbeta primers were used for the PCR. Assay used: immunoSEQ multiplex PCR; TCRdb lists only in-frame clones, some missing. Of some 150,000 clones listed, around 79% are singletons. The sequencing sample was made of PBMCs. All receptors come from a woman in her 40s in good health and CMV-seronegative.

This rearrangement joins TRBV6-5 to TRBJ2-1; D is possibly TRBD1 (7 bases). Looked up from germline, CDR1 is MNHEY and CDR2 is SVGAGI. This CDR3 is 12 amino acids long. V lost 6 bases to trimming and J lost 10 bases, with 13 bases between them. Here the CDR3 reads CASRNRGGEQFF. The CDR3 DNA is TGTGCCAGCAGAAACAGGGGAGGCGAGCAGTTCTTC.

This chain joins TRBV4-3 and TRBJ1-4; D is possibly TRBD1 (5 bases). V was pared by 0 bases and J by 5 bases, with 13 bases between. Germline CDR1 LGHNA, CDR2 YSLEER. CDR3 length equals 16 residues. This CDR3 reads CASSQDSDSKNEKLFF. DNA for the CDR3: TGCGCCAGCAGCCAAGATTCAGACAGTAAAAATGAAAAACTGTTTTTT.

The V call is TRBV4-3, the J call TRBJ1-4; 7 positions agree with TRBD1. The CDR3 spans 15 residues. Germline CDR1 and CDR2: LGHNA and YSLEER. V lost 3 bases and J lost 7; bases outside the gene matches: 8. Here the CDR3 reads CASSQDRAGGEKLFF. DNA of the CDR3: TGCGCCAGCAGCCAGGATCGGGCAGGGGGTGAAAAACTGTTTTTT.

This CDR3 is CASSQAPVPNVETQYF. In nucleotides, the CDR3 is TGCGCCAGCAGCCAAGCTCCGGTTCCGAACGTGGAGACCCAGTACTTC. The V gene is TRBV4-3, the J gene TRBJ2-5; D unresolved. Germline V gene lookup returns CDR1 LGHNA and CDR2 YSLEER. Trimming shortened V by 1 base and J by 5 bases, and 17 bases separated the two germline ends. The CDR3 loop spans 16 amino acids.

This chain joins TRBV7-6 and TRBJ1-2; possible D gene TRBD1, 5 bases. CDR1 and CDR2 from the germline V gene are SGHVS and FNYEAQ. Trimming pared 1 base from V and 8 bases from J, leaving 8 bases between. This CDR3 region has 12 residues. CDR3 sequence (DNA): TGTGCCAGCAGCTTAGTGGGACTAGGCTACACCTTC. This encodes CASSLVGLGYTF.

V gene TRBV14 combines with J gene TRBJ2-1, with TRBD2 matching 8 bases. The CDR3 has 15 amino acids. The germline V gene encodes CDR1 SGHDN and CDR2 FVKESK. The J segment lost 5 bases and the V segment lost 6 bases, leaving 9 bases of the junction unmatched. The CDR3 reads CASSRRGGLNNEQFF. CDR3 DNA: TGTGCCAGCAGTCGACGGGGGGGCCTGAACAATGAGCAGTTCTTC.

This CDR3 reads CASSGGWGQETQYF. In nucleotides, the CDR3 is TGCGCCAGCAGCGGGGGCTGGGGGCAAGAGACCCAGTACTTC. The J gene is TRBJ2-5, the V gene TRBV5-1; D may be TRBD1 (6 bases). Between the trimmed V and J ends, which lost 4 bases and 2 bases, there was a span of 12 bases. CDR3 size: 14 residues. Germline CDR1 SGHRS, CDR2 YFSETQ.

The rearrangement links TRBV7-9 to TRBJ2-2; 7 bases align to TRBD2. V lost 5 bases and J lost 2; bases outside the gene matches: 5. CDR3 size: 15 residues. Germline V lookup: CDR1 SEHNR, CDR2 FQNEAQ (reference sequence). Here the CDR3 reads CASSQWGGNTGELFF. The CDR3 DNA is TGTGCCAGCAGCCAATGGGGGGGAAACACCGGGGAGCTGTTTTTT.

The chain recombines TRBV19 with TRBJ1-2; 7 bases agree with TRBD1. CDR1 is LNHDA and CDR2 is SQIVND in the germline V gene (reference sequence). The J segment lost 8 bases and the V segment lost 5 bases, leaving 11 bases of the junction unmatched. The CDR3 has 14 residues. CDR3 bases: TGTGCCAGTAGTGTACCGACAGGGCTGGTAGGCTACACCTTC. Translation gives CASSVPTGLVGYTF.